The 29 T cell receptor beta chains reported below all come from one sample, sequenced in a study of cytomegalovirus exposure and HLA in healthy donors. Use of 60 Vbeta and 13 Jbeta primers characterized the PCR. The protocol was immunoSEQ multiplex PCR, while the TCRdb copy is restricted to in-frame clones and leaves out a portion. The data hold roughly 150,000 clones, with approximately 73% observed a single time. Source material: PBMCs. The source of these receptors is a woman between 18 and 29 years old in good health and CMV-seropositive.

This clone has just a few counts. The same CDR3 arises from other DNA sequences in this sample as well. The chain employs TRBV7-2 and TRBJ2-7; TRBD2 agrees at 7 bases. J gave up 6 bases and V 1 base, and 3 bases lay outside the gene matches. The CDR3 has 13 amino acids. The germline V gene encodes CDR1 SGHTA and CDR2 FQGNSA. The CDR3 DNA reads TGTGCCAGCAGCTTAGGGGGGGGATCCGAGCAGTACTTC. Its protein product is CASSLGGGSEQYF.

The rearrangement links TRBV9 to TRBJ1-2, with 7 bases lining up with TRBD1. The length of the CDR3 is 17 residues. J lost 1 base, V lost 0 bases, and 9 bases had no gene match. Germline assignment: CDR1 SGDLS and CDR2 YYNGEE. CDR3 coding DNA: TGTGCCAGCAGCGTAGACATAACAGGGGCCGGTAACTATGGCTACACCTTC. Protein product: CASSVDITGAGNYGYTF.

This clone was picked up one time. This chain links TRBV7-9 with TRBJ2-3, with 7 bases lining up with TRBD1. Trimming at V came to 2 bases and at J to 8 bases, leaving 7 bases not matched to a gene. The V gene's germline CDR1 is SEHNR and CDR2 FQNEAQ (reference sequence). The length of the CDR3 is 14 residues. CDR3 amino acids: CASSLMDRTSTQYF. The CDR3 DNA reads TGTGCCAGCAGCTTAATGGACAGGACGAGTACGCAGTATTTT.

This clone appeared a single time. The chain uses TRBV10-3 and TRBJ1-5; D gene uncertain. Per germline, CDR1 ENHRY and CDR2 SYGVKD. The CDR3 is made up of 15 amino acids. Between the trimmed V and J ends, which lost 4 bases and 4 bases, there was a span of 14 bases. CDR3 DNA: TGTGCCATCAGTGCAGACGCGGCGCCAAATCAGCCCCAGCATTTT. It encodes CAISADAAPNQPQHF.

This chain uses TRBV2 with TRBJ2-7, with 7 bases lining up with TRBD1. V lost 6 bases to trimming and J lost 7 bases; unmatched junction nucleotides: 9. The CDR3 contains 13 residues. The germline V gene encodes CDR1 SNHLY and CDR2 FYNNEI. CDR3 coding DNA: TGTGCCAGCAGGAAGACAGGGCCGGGGGAGCAGTACTTC. Translated: CASRKTGPGEQYF.

The rearrangement links TRBV2 to TRBJ1-1, with D hard to call. Germline V lookup: CDR1 SNHLY, CDR2 FYNNEI. V lost 3 bases to trimming and J lost 6 bases, with 11 bases between them. The CDR3 runs 13 residues. This chain's CDR3 is CASSDRPEAEAFF. The CDR3 DNA reads as TGTGCCAGCAGTGATCGGCCCGAGGCTGAAGCTTTCTTT. Using reference TRBV2 and TRBJ1-1 for the parts outside the CDR3, the full variable domain is EPEVTQTPSHQVTQMGQEVILRCVPISNHLYFYWYRQILGQKVEFLVSFYNNEISEKSEIFDDQFSVERPDGSNFTLKIRSTKLEDSAMYFCASSDRPEAEAFFGQGTRLTVV.

In this sample, this clone turned up a few times. V gene TRBV7-6 combines with J gene TRBJ1-2, with D possibly matching TRBD1 (5 bases). The CDR3 is 15 amino acids. V shed 5 bases and J shed 4 bases, with 17 bases lying between them. Germline CDR1 reads SGHVS; CDR2 reads FNYEAQ. CDR3 in amino acids: CASSENGGDPYGYTF. The CDR3 DNA reads TGTGCCAGCAGCGAAAACGGGGGGGATCCCTATGGCTACACCTTC. Drawing the rest from reference TRBV7-6 and TRBJ1-2, the complete variable domain is GAGVSQSPRYKVTKRGQDVALRCDPISGHVSLYWYRQALGQGPEFLTYFNYEAQQDKSGLPNDRFSAERPEGSISTLTIQRTEQRDSAMYRCASSENGGDPYGYTFGSGTRLTVV.

This clone was counted a single time. This chain connects TRBV7-9 to TRBJ2-7, with 7 bases lining up with TRBD2. Unmatched junction bases numbered 7, after V lost 0 bases and J lost 5 bases. The CDR3 runs 15 residues. Germline values: CDR1 SEHNR, CDR2 FQNEAQ (reference sequence). The CDR3 reads CASSLAGGGRNEQYF. For the CDR3, the DNA is TGTGCCAGCAGCTTAGCGGGCGGGGGACGAAACGAGCAGTACTTC.

This clone has just one count. This rearrangement joins TRBV6-1 to TRBJ2-7; D perhaps matches TRBD1 (6 bases). The V end lost 7 bases, the J end lost 4 bases, and 20 bases lay between the germline ends. Per germline, CDR1 MNHNS and CDR2 SASEGT. This CDR3 contains 15 residues. CDR3 DNA sequence: TGTGCCAGCAAAACAGGACAGACCCGACTTTACGAGCAGTACTTC. Translation gives CASKTGQTRLYEQYF.

The chain links TRBV6-5 to TRBJ2-1; possible D gene TRBD1, 6 bases. The CDR3 runs to 12 residues. Trimming took off 6 bases at V and 4 bases at J, with 7 bases between the two ends. The germline gives CDR1 MNHEY, CDR2 SVGAGI. The CDR3 region has the DNA TGTGCCAGCAGGGACAGATACAATGAGCAGTTCTTC. Residues: CASRDRYNEQFF.

The chain joins TRBV5-8 to TRBJ1-1; 7 positions agree with TRBD1. The length of the CDR3 is 15 residues. CDR1 SGHTS and CDR2 YDEGEE come from the germline V gene. The junction had 4 bases not matched to a gene; V was cut back by 1 base and J by 1 base. CDR3 region: CASSLWDRKNTEAFF. CDR3 nucleotides: TGTGCCAGCAGCTTGTGGGACAGAAAGAACACTGAAGCTTTCTTT.

The V gene is TRBV18, the J gene TRBJ1-1, with 12 bases that match TRBD1. The length of the CDR3 is 15 residues. In germline, CDR1 is KGHSH, CDR2 LQKENI. With V trimmed by 6 bases and J by 4 bases, 6 bases remained unmatched. The CDR3: CASSRDRGQGTEAFF. CDR3 in DNA: TGTGCCAGCTCCCGGGACAGGGGGCAGGGCACTGAAGCTTTCTTT.

This clone came up once. The CDR3 DNA reads TGTGCCAGCAGCTTAAAGCTAATGATGAACACTGAAGCTTTCTTT. Its translation is CASSLKLMMNTEAFF. The chain employs TRBV2 and TRBJ1-1; D gene ambiguous. Per the germline V gene, CDR1 is SNHLY and CDR2 is FYNNEI. V was trimmed by 6 bases and J by 0 bases, leaving 14 bases between them. This CDR3 contains 15 residues.

CDR3 DNA sequence: TGTGCCAGCAGCGCCGACAGTGGACCCGAAAAACTGTTTTTT. It is translated as CASSADSGPEKLFF. This chain connects TRBV9 to TRBJ1-4; D might be TRBD1 (5 bases). Trimming shortened V by 3 bases and J by 8 bases, and 14 bases separated the two germline ends. This CDR3 region has 14 residues. The germline gives CDR1 SGDLS, CDR2 YYNGEE.

V gene TRBV19 combines with J gene TRBJ1-5; 7 positions agree with TRBD1. Unmatched junction bases numbered 5, after V lost 2 bases and J lost 1 base. This CDR3 spans 16 amino acids. Germline assignment: CDR1 LNHDA and CDR2 SQIVND (reference sequence). CDR3 in DNA: TGTGCCAGTAGTATAACCGGACAGGTAAGCAATCAGCCCCAGCATTTT. Translation gives CASSITGQVSNQPQHF.

A few counts support this clone. The V gene is TRBV5-5, the J gene TRBJ1-2, with D unresolved. In germline, CDR1 is SGHKS, CDR2 YYEKEE (reference sequence). The ends were cut back, 0 bases at V and 3 bases at J, with 6 bases in the middle. The CDR3 loop spans 13 amino acids. The CDR3 loop is CASSLGQDYGYTF. CDR3 DNA: TGTGCCAGCAGCTTGGGGCAGGACTATGGCTACACCTTC.

This clone was found a few times. The rearrangement uses TRBV7-2 and TRBJ1-1; D gene unclear. The CDR3 covers 13 residues. Germline loops: CDR1 SGHTA, CDR2 FQGNSA. Trimming took off 5 bases at V and 0 bases at J, with 7 bases between the two ends. The CDR3 DNA is TGTGCCAGCAGCCCTGAGGTGAACACTGAAGCTTTCTTT. Translation gives CASSPEVNTEAFF.

In this sample, this clone turned up a few times. The rearrangement links TRBV7-2 to TRBJ2-5; perhaps TRBD2 as D (5 bases). Per germline, CDR1 SGHTA and CDR2 FQGNSA. The CDR3 is made up of 15 amino acids. V dropped 4 bases and J dropped 3 bases, with 15 bases sitting between them. The CDR3 DNA reads as TGTGCCAGCAGCTCAGAGGACGGAGGAAAAGAGACCCAGTACTTC. This codes for CASSSEDGGKETQYF.

The gene calls are TRBV11-2 and TRBJ2-6, with 14 bases that match TRBD2. The germline gives CDR1 SGHAT, CDR2 FQNNGV. The CDR3 has 19 amino acids. With V trimmed by 3 bases and J by 3 bases, 7 bases remained unmatched. The CDR3 bases are TGTGCCAGCAGCTTCCGACTAGCGGGGGGGCAGAGTGGGGCCAACGTCCTGACTTTC. Protein sequence: CASSFRLAGGQSGANVLTF.

V gene TRBV6-1 combines with J gene TRBJ2-7, with 9 nucleotides matching TRBD1. The V segment lost 4 bases and the J segment 0 bases; nucleotides outside the gene matches: 16. CDR1 is MNHNS, CDR2 SASEGT, per germline. The CDR3 totals 19 residues. DNA of the CDR3: TGTGCCAGCAGTGGGTCCTCCCCCGGGGAGGACAGGGGCTCCTACGAGCAGTACTTC. Its translation: CASSGSSPGEDRGSYEQYF.

The chain carries TRBV10-3 and TRBJ2-7; the match to TRBD1 covers 8 bases. Germline CDR1 is ENHRY and CDR2 is SYGVKD. The trim removed 4 bases at V and 3 bases at J, leaving 5 bases unmatched. The CDR3 loop spans 14 amino acids. CDR3 sequence (DNA): TGTGCCATCAGTGTTCGACAGGGGCACTACGAGCAGTACTTC. It specifies CAISVRQGHYEQYF.

The CDR3 loop reads CAISESRRAGLSGSSLHF. CDR3 in DNA: TGTGCCATCAGTGAGTCCCGTCGGGCAGGGCTATCAGGATCATCCCTCCACTTT. This chain links TRBV10-3 with TRBJ1-6; D is possibly TRBD1 (5 bases). CDR1 ENHRY and CDR2 SYGVKD come from the germline V gene. V was pared by 0 bases and J by 14 bases, with 26 bases between. There are 18 residues in the CDR3.

J is TRBJ1-6 and V is TRBV27; 8 positions agree with TRBD1. The V segment lost 5 bases and the J segment 9 bases; nucleotides outside the gene matches: 9. CDR1 and CDR2 (germline): MNHEY, SMNVEV (reference sequence). The CDR3 loop spans 15 amino acids. The CDR3, as DNA: TGTGCCAGCAGTAGCGGACAGGGTCACGTTTCACCCCTCCACTTT. Protein sequence: CASSSGQGHVSPLHF.

The J gene is TRBJ1-1, the V gene TRBV4-1; TRBD1 might be the D (6 bases). The CDR3 is 14 residues long. The V end lost 8 bases, the J end lost 4 bases, and 17 bases lay between the germline ends. From germline, CDR1 is MGHRA and CDR2 YSYEKL. The CDR3 loop reads CASRPEGESTEAFF. The CDR3 DNA reads TGCGCCAGCCGCCCCGAGGGGGAGAGCACTGAAGCTTTCTTT.

The V call is TRBV2, the J call TRBJ2-3; D perhaps matches TRBD1 (6 bases). Germline CDR1 and CDR2: SNHLY and FYNNEI. The CDR3 totals 12 residues. V lost 4 bases and J lost 7, with 9 bases in between. The chain's CDR3 is CASSAQGNTQYF. The CDR3, as DNA: TGTGCCAGCAGTGCCCAGGGGAATACGCAGTATTTT.

The gene calls are TRBV9 and TRBJ2-7, with TRBD2 matching over 8 bases. Per germline, CDR1 SGDLS and CDR2 YYNGEE. This CDR3 is 15 amino acids long. V trimming: 3 bases; J trimming: 7 bases; junction bases outside the gene matches: 12. Here the CDR3 reads CASSDPRGGASEQYF. CDR3 sequence (DNA): TGTGCCAGCAGCGACCCTCGGGGGGGGGCCTCGGAGCAGTACTTC.

The V call is TRBV7-2, the J call TRBJ2-1; TRBD1 might be the D (5 bases). CDR1 and CDR2 (germline): SGHTA, FQGNSA. CDR3 length: 15 residues. Trimming left V 1 base short and J 7 bases short, with 14 bases between. The CDR3 loop is CASSLVRAGINEQFF. CDR3 nucleotide sequence: TGTGCCAGCAGCTTAGTTCGGGCAGGGATAAATGAGCAGTTCTTC.

This sequence joins TRBV10-3 and TRBJ2-7, with TRBD2 as a possible D gene (6 bases). CDR1 and CDR2 (germline): ENHRY, SYGVKD. The germline V and J ends were trimmed by 10 bases and 4 bases, with 20 bases remaining between them. This CDR3 spans 14 amino acids. Written as DNA, the CDR3 is TGTGCCACCATGGGCGGGACCGACCATTACGAGCAGTACTTC. Amino acids: CATMGGTDHYEQYF.

This rearrangement joins TRBV19 to TRBJ1-5, with D tentatively TRBD1 (5 bases). Germline CDR1 and CDR2: LNHDA and SQIVND (reference sequence). This CDR3 has 16 amino acids. Trimming removed 1 base at V and 1 base at J, with 11 bases between. The CDR3 DNA sequence: TGTGCCAGTAGTATAGTATTAGGGGTGAGCAATCAGCCCCAGCATTTT. It codes for CASSIVLGVSNQPQHF.